This T cell receptor beta chain derives from a study of blood T cell repertoires in COVID-19. Overall study context: Donors in the United States, Italy and Spain gave samples during acute or convalescent COVID-19. PBMCs, B-cell-depleted T cells, or T cells provided the cDNA or gDNA that made up the material.

The CDR3 spans 13 residues. J lost 4 bases, V lost 6 bases, and 3 bases had no gene match. Per the study methods: Nucleated cell number was recorded as an estimate derived from reference gene primer amplification. Assay used: immunoSEQ multiplex PCR; TCRdb lists only in-frame clones, some missing. V and J calls and clone size are given by that table; D and trimming were obtained from the DNA. Here the sample spans tens of thousands of clones, 80% being singletons. The receptor was derived from a woman at least 80 years old with acute or convalescent COVID-19. Sequencing was done on a sample of peripheral blood. The rearrangement joins TRBV12-3 or TRBV12-4 to TRBJ2-5, with TRBD1 matching 9 bases. The CDR3 sequence: CASRQGALETQYF. The CDR3 DNA reads as TGTGCCAGCAGACAGGGGGCTTTAGAGACCCAGTACTTC.